A single sample gave rise to the 27 T cell receptor beta chains below, sequenced in a study of vaccination and CD4 T cells after COVID-19. The antigens of these receptors remain unknown. The Oncomine TCR Beta short-read assay sequenced DNA from cultured CD4+ T cells. A single record per CDR3 protein comes from TCRdb applying MiXCR to the PCR reads. Of roughly 11,000 distinct CDR3 sequences in the sample, roughly half were seen once. Treatment reported: approximately nine-day PBMC culture with coronavirus spike peptide pools or control peptides (ViraFEST assay). Specimen: CD4+ T cells from blood, cultured in vitro. Receptors were obtained from a human donor who had recovered from COVID-19.

This sequence joins TRBV11-3 and TRBJ2-1; D uncertain. V lost 5 bases and J lost 0, with 11 bases in between. The CDR3 contains 15 residues. Germline V gene lookup returns CDR1 SGHNT and CDR2 YENEEA. DNA of the CDR3: TGTGCCAGCAGCGCCCTTCAAAGCTCCTACAATGAGCAGTTCTTC. Encoded protein: CASSALQSSYNEQFF.

A single count supports this clonotype. The rearrangement links TRBV11-3 to TRBJ2-5; TRBD2 matches 8 bases. The germline gives CDR1 SGHNT, CDR2 YENEEA. V shed 7 bases and J 5 bases; nucleotides not matched to a gene: 9. The CDR3 covers 14 residues. The CDR3 bases are TGTGCCAGCACCTCGGGGGGGGGTAGGGAGACCCAGTACTTC. It codes for CASTSGGGRETQYF.

V usage is TRBV2 and J usage is TRBJ2-5, with TRBD1 matching 8 bases. V shed 5 bases and J 2 bases; nucleotides not matched to a gene: 7. Germline values: CDR1 SNHLY, CDR2 FYNNEI. The CDR3 is 15 amino acids. This CDR3 reads CASSPDRGDQETQYF. In DNA, the CDR3 is TGTGCCAGCAGTCCCGACAGGGGCGATCAAGAGACCCAGTACTTC.

The rearrangement links TRBV6-1 to TRBJ1-1, with TRBD1 as a possible D gene (6 bases). This CDR3 contains 14 residues. CDR1 and CDR2 (germline): MNHNS, SASEGT. The V end lost 5 bases, the J end lost 9 bases, and 19 bases lay between the germline ends. CDR3 in DNA: TGTGCCAGCAGTAAGACAGGACTTCAAGCACAAGCTTTCTTT. Translating gives CASSKTGLQAQAFF.

This sequence joins TRBV7-8 and TRBJ1-2; TRBD1 matches at 9 bases. This CDR3 has 15 amino acids. V shed 2 bases and J 6 bases; nucleotides not matched to a gene: 7. Per the germline V gene, CDR1 is SGHVS and CDR2 is FQNEAQ. CDR3 bases: TGTGCCAGCAGCTTACCCACAGGGGGCAGAGATGGCTACACCTTC. Amino acid sequence: CASSLPTGGRDGYTF.

This chain uses TRBV20-1 with TRBJ1-1, with D unclear. Germline V lookup: CDR1 DFQATT, CDR2 SNEGSKA (reference sequence). V shed 1 base and J shed 5 bases, with 11 bases lying between them. The CDR3 totals 13 residues. Here the CDR3 DNA reads TGCAGTGCTAGAGGTGGAGGGCTGACTGAAGCTTTCTTT. Amino acid sequence: CSARGGGLTEAFF.

The table lists this clonotype with a few counts. This chain uses TRBV2 with TRBJ2-3; TRBD2 might be the D (7 bases). The CDR3 is 14 amino acids. V was clipped by 6 bases and J by 3 bases, with 13 bases between them. Germline V gene data show CDR1 as SNHLY and CDR2 as FYNNEI. As DNA, the CDR3 is TGTGCCAGCAGGAAGGGGGGGGCGACAGATACGCAGTATTTT. Its protein product is CASRKGGATDTQYF.

The V call is TRBV6-1, the J call TRBJ1-5, with no clear D. V lost 5 bases and J lost 4, with 6 bases in between. The CDR3 is 12 amino acids. CDR1 MNHNS and CDR2 SASEGT come from the germline V gene. CDR3 loop: CASSRGNQPQHF. CDR3 in DNA: TGTGCCAGCAGTCGGGGTAATCAGCCCCAGCATTTT.

In its sample, this clonotype was seen once. CDR3 bases: TGTGCCAGCGGGCGGGACAGGGGATCCTACGAGCAGTACTTC. Residues: CASGRDRGSYEQYF. The gene calls are TRBV12-3 or TRBV12-4 and TRBJ2-7; TRBD1 aligns across 10 bases. J gave up 1 base and V 8 bases, and 5 bases lay outside the gene matches. The CDR3 is made up of 14 amino acids.

The chain recombines TRBV7-2 with TRBJ2-2; TRBD1 matches at 8 bases. With 3 bases clipped from V and 3 bases from J, the junction kept 3 bases outside the gene matches. The CDR3 sequence is 15 residues long. The germline CDR1 and CDR2 sequences are SGHTA and FQGNSA. CDR3 sequence reads: CASSFTGGDTGELFF. The DNA for the CDR3 is TGTGCCAGCAGCTTTACAGGGGGAGACACCGGGGAGCTGTTTTTT.

This clonotype was seen a handful of times. The gene calls are TRBV2 and TRBJ2-1; 7 bases match TRBD2. Losses at the gene ends were 3 bases for V and 3 bases for J; bases not matched to a gene: 5. Germline values: CDR1 SNHLY, CDR2 FYNNEI. The CDR3 has 15 residues. This CDR3 is CASSESGVIYNEQFF. The CDR3 bases are TGTGCCAGCAGTGAGAGCGGGGTGATCTACAATGAGCAGTTCTTC.

The chain has TRBV27 and TRBJ2-1; D uncertain. CDR1 is MNHEY and CDR2 is SMNVEV in the germline V gene (reference sequence). The length of the CDR3 is 12 residues. Trimming left V 0 bases short and J 8 bases short, with 5 bases between. CDR3 sequence: CASSLSRDEQFF. The CDR3 coding sequence is TGTGCCAGCAGTTTATCCCGGGATGAGCAGTTCTTC.

The J gene is TRBJ1-1, the V gene TRBV11-3; perhaps TRBD1 as D (5 bases). The CDR3 is made up of 22 amino acids. The V gene lost 1 base and the J gene lost 0 bases, with 30 bases spanning the gap. Germline values: CDR1 SGHNT, CDR2 YENEEA. In DNA form, the CDR3 reads TGTGCCAGCAGCTTAGTTGGTTGGGCAGACGACACTGGGACGGGTATGAACACTGAAGCTTTCTTT. Its protein is CASSLVGWADDTGTGMNTEAFF.

In this sample, this clonotype turned up a few times. The rearrangement links TRBV20-1 to TRBJ1-6; a weak D match, TRBD1 (6 bases). The V end was cut by 4 bases, the J end by 6 bases, with 13 bases between. This CDR3 contains 14 residues. Germline lookup yields CDR1 DFQATT and CDR2 SNEGSKA (reference sequence). The CDR3 region is CSATLDRLNSPLHF. CDR3 DNA sequence: TGCAGTGCTACCTTAGACAGGCTTAATTCACCCCTCCACTTT.

The chain carries TRBV7-2 and TRBJ2-3; TRBD2 matches at 14 bases. V was clipped by 1 base and J by 2 bases; unmatched bases: 5. The germline V gene has CDR1 SGHTA and CDR2 FQGNSA. The CDR3 contains 18 residues. CDR3 amino acids: CASSLVRLAGGPTDTQYF. CDR3 nucleotide sequence: TGTGCCAGCAGCTTAGTGAGACTAGCGGGGGGGCCCACAGATACGCAGTATTTT.

The chain recombines TRBV6-4 with TRBJ2-7; weak D call: TRBD2 (5 bases). Germline CDR1 and CDR2: MRHNA and SNTAGT. The V and J ends lost 7 bases and 0 bases respectively, with 10 bases between them. There are 13 residues in the CDR3. The DNA for the CDR3 is TGTGCCAGCACCTCCGGACTCTCCTACGAGCAGTACTTC. Protein sequence: CASTSGLSYEQYF.

The chain combines TRBV2 with TRBJ2-3; the D is unclear. The length of the CDR3 is 12 residues. CDR1 and CDR2 (germline): SNHLY, FYNNEI. V lost 2 bases to trimming and J lost 6 bases, with 6 bases between them. CDR3 bases: TGTGCCAGCAGTGAAATGGGGGATACGCAGTATTTT. Amino acids: CASSEMGDTQYF.

This sequence joins TRBV20-1 and TRBJ2-7, with 7 bases fitting TRBD1. The junction had 7 bases not matched to a gene; V was cut back by 2 bases and J by 0 bases. The V gene's germline CDR1 is DFQATT and CDR2 SNEGSKA (reference sequence). This CDR3 contains 15 residues. The CDR3 DNA is TGCAGTGCTAGATCACCGGGACAGAGCTCCTACGAGCAGTACTTC. It encodes CSARSPGQSSYEQYF.

The V gene is TRBV19, the J gene TRBJ1-2, with D tentatively TRBD1 (6 bases). Trimming cost V 8 bases and J 4 bases, with 14 bases left between them. The germline gives CDR1 LNHDA, CDR2 SQIVND (reference sequence). The CDR3 consists of 13 residues. The DNA for the CDR3 is TGTGCCAGTCTAAAGGGGGATAGCTATGGCTACACCTTC. Translated: CASLKGDSYGYTF.

This clonotype was recorded only once. The rearrangement joins TRBV19 to TRBJ1-3; 8 nucleotides line up with TRBD1. In germline, CDR1 is LNHDA, CDR2 SQIVND (reference sequence). The V segment lost 3 bases and the J segment 0 bases; nucleotides outside the gene matches: 4. This CDR3 has 16 residues. The CDR3: CASSISGGYSGNTIYF. The CDR3 DNA reads TGTGCCAGTAGTATCTCAGGGGGCTACTCTGGAAACACCATATATTTT.

This clonotype has a handful of counts. The gene calls are TRBV27 and TRBJ1-1; D is undetermined. The ends were cut back, 5 bases at V and 2 bases at J, with 9 bases in the middle. This CDR3 contains 13 residues. Germline CDR1 is MNHEY and CDR2 is SMNVEV (reference sequence). The CDR3 coding sequence is TGTGCCAGCAGTGAGCTAATAAACACTGAAGCTTTCTTT. Its protein product is CASSELINTEAFF.

This clonotype was detected a few times. The V gene is TRBV5-1, the J gene TRBJ2-5; D perhaps matches TRBD2 (5 bases). There are 16 residues in the CDR3. The V gene's germline CDR1 is SGHRS and CDR2 YFSETQ. Between the trimmed V and J ends, which lost 1 base and 1 base, there was a span of 14 bases. The DNA for the CDR3 is TGCGCCAGCAGCTTGTCCGGGGTTAATTCCCAAGAGACCCAGTACTTC. This codes for CASSLSGVNSQETQYF.

This clonotype was counted between two and nine times. The CDR3 is CASSPQQGSTGELFF. CDR3 in DNA: TGTGCCAGTAGTCCGCAACAGGGCAGCACCGGGGAGCTGTTTTTT. This chain uses TRBV19 with TRBJ2-2, with D perhaps TRBD1 (6 bases). The CDR3 extends over 15 amino acids. From germline, CDR1 is LNHDA and CDR2 SQIVND (reference sequence). The V and J ends lost 5 bases and 4 bases respectively, with 14 bases between them.

This clonotype was recorded only once. The chain has TRBV5-1 and TRBJ2-4; 13 bases match TRBD2. The J segment lost 1 base and the V segment lost 0 bases, leaving 10 bases of the junction unmatched. The germline V gene has CDR1 SGHRS and CDR2 YFSETQ. The CDR3 spans 20 residues. The CDR3 here is CASSLGLAGGGSTAKNIQYF. DNA of the CDR3: TGCGCCAGCAGCTTGGGACTAGCGGGGGGCGGGTCTACGGCCAAAAACATTCAGTACTTC.

This clonotype showed up just a few times. The chain carries TRBV11-2 and TRBJ2-5, with 11 bases that match TRBD2. Germline V CDR1 and CDR2: SGHAT, FQNNGV. The CDR3 loop spans 17 amino acids. V was clipped by 4 bases and J by 4 bases; unmatched bases: 11. As DNA, the CDR3 is TGTGCCAGCAGCTACCACGGGGTAGCGGGGGGGGGAGAGACCCAGTACTTC. Its protein is CASSYHGVAGGGETQYF.

Turning to this clonotype: At one boundary the junction diverges from the germline segment, which might be a read error. The genes are TRBV5-4 and TRBJ2-7; 11 positions match TRBD1. The CDR3 runs 15 residues. In germline, CDR1 is SGHNT, CDR2 YYREEE (reference sequence). Here the CDR3 reads CTSSLGQGGSYEQYF. The CDR3 region has the DNA TGTACCAGCAGCTTGGGACAGGGGGGTTCCTACGAGCAGTACTTC.

This rearrangement joins TRBV27 to TRBJ2-3; D is unresolved. CDR1 and CDR2 (germline): MNHEY, SMNVEV (reference sequence). The CDR3 is 14 residues long. The V and J ends lost 5 bases and 4 bases respectively, with 13 bases between them. The CDR3 DNA reads as TGTGCCAGCAGTACCCTGCGGTTTTCAGATACGCAGTATTTT. Translating it yields CASSTLRFSDTQYF.